A single T cell receptor beta chain is shown here with its context. This CDR3 contains 16 residues. Germline CDR1 is KGHSH and CDR2 is LQKENI. The V end was cut by 2 bases, the J end by 2 bases, with 14 bases between. This entry is derived from a study of blood T cells in healthy people across ages. Primed by a sample-barcoded 5' primer and a J-beta primer mix, a second PCR proceeded for roughly 7 to 12 cycles. TCRdb processed the 5' RACE reads anew with MiXCR; each CDR3 protein has one entry. The top ten hold 3% to 4% of the sample, which has about 800,000 distinct CDR3 sequences, around 25% seen once. These data were also filed under a second study, of T cells of mothers and their children. That report notes: Input to cDNA synthesis comprised all extracted RNA, at a ratio of approximately 1.4 ug per 15 ul.

The J gene is TRBJ2-3, the V gene TRBV18; D is ambiguous. The specimen was blood. This sequence was found in a boy aged 10-17 years in good health. CDR3 DNA: TGTGCCAGCTCACCAGTCAATGCGGCAGACACAGATACGCAGTATTTT. This gives the protein CASSPVNAADTDTQYF.